The next 24 T cell receptor beta chains were all read from a single sample in a study of blood T cell repertoires in COVID-19. Produced via immunoSEQ multiplex PCR; TCRdb's table is partial and in-frame only. The data show fewer than 350,000 clones, nearly 90% seen once. Input material: peripheral blood. The receptor set was obtained from a man aged 18 to 30 with active or convalescent COVID-19.

Only one count was recorded for this clone. The gene calls are TRBV2 and TRBJ2-1; possible D gene TRBD1, 5 bases. The CDR3 runs 13 residues. V shed 4 bases and J shed 5 bases, with 9 bases lying between them. CDR1 and CDR2 (germline): SNHLY, FYNNEI. The CDR3 region has the DNA TGTGCCAGCAGTGGGGAACAGGACAATGAGCAGTTCTTC. Encoded protein: CASSGEQDNEQFF.

The gene calls are TRBV15 and TRBJ2-7; TRBD1 agrees at 9 bases. Trimming removed 0 bases from V and 6 bases from J; junction bases left unmatched: 12. The CDR3 covers 17 residues. Germline CDR1 reads LNHNV; CDR2 reads YYDKDF (reference sequence). The CDR3 is CATSRDVTGGGKGEQYF. The CDR3 DNA follows: TGTGCCACCAGCAGAGACGTCACAGGGGGCGGAAAGGGCGAGCAGTACTTC.

The chain employs TRBV7-2 and TRBJ2-7; TRBD1 matches at 7 bases. The CDR3 is 18 residues long. V lost 1 base, J lost 0 bases, and 12 bases stayed unmatched. Per the germline V gene, CDR1 is SGHTA and CDR2 is FQGNSA. In DNA form, the CDR3 reads TGTGCCAGCAGCTTAGGACAGGGTCGGTTGCGGTCCTCCTACGAGCAGTACTTC. This translates into CASSLGQGRLRSSYEQYF.

V gene TRBV19 combines with J gene TRBJ1-5; possible D gene TRBD1, 5 bases. V dropped 7 bases and J dropped 0 bases, with 10 bases sitting between them. Per germline, CDR1 LNHDA and CDR2 SQIVND (reference sequence). The CDR3 has 14 amino acids. CDR3 residues: CASNPGGSNQPQHF. The CDR3, as DNA: TGTGCCAGTAACCCCGGGGGTAGCAATCAGCCCCAGCATTTT.

V and J are TRBV7-9 and TRBJ2-5, with D possibly TRBD2 on 5 matching bases. The CDR3 runs 15 residues. Trimming left V 3 bases short and J 0 bases short, with 11 bases between. CDR1 is SEHNR and CDR2 is FQNEAQ in the germline V gene (reference sequence). CDR3 residues: CASSFFGENQETQYF. The DNA of the CDR3 is TGTGCCAGCAGCTTCTTCGGGGAGAACCAAGAGACCCAGTACTTC.

The chain employs TRBV5-1 and TRBJ2-5; 9 bases agree with TRBD2. V lost 6 bases to trimming and J lost 2 bases; unmatched junction nucleotides: 11. The CDR3 covers 16 residues. The germline V gene has CDR1 SGHRS and CDR2 YFSETQ. CDR3 loop: CASKIPAGGIQETQYF. The CDR3 DNA sequence: TGCGCCAGCAAAATTCCGGCGGGGGGGATACAAGAGACCCAGTACTTC.

V gene TRBV12-3 or TRBV12-4 combines with J gene TRBJ1-2; D call uncertain. With 7 bases removed from V and 0 bases from J, the gap between germline ends came to 6 bases. This CDR3 has 12 residues. CDR3 nucleotide sequence: TGTGCCAGCATTAGTGCTAACTATGGCTACACCTTC. Translated, it gives CASISANYGYTF.

V gene TRBV7-9 combines with J gene TRBJ2-3; D might be TRBD1 (6 bases). The germline V gene has CDR1 SEHNR and CDR2 FQNEAQ (reference sequence). The CDR3 consists of 16 residues. Trimming shortened V by 2 bases and J by 3 bases, and 15 bases separated the two germline ends. CDR3 loop: CASSLRHMTGTDTQYF. The CDR3 DNA reads as TGTGCCAGCAGCTTAAGGCACATGACAGGAACAGATACGCAGTATTTT.

This chain uses TRBV19 with TRBJ2-7; the D gene is possibly TRBD1 (5 bases). The length of the CDR3 is 14 residues. Germline V lookup: CDR1 LNHDA, CDR2 SQIVND (reference sequence). Trimming stripped 5 bases from V and 0 bases from J, with 11 bases between. CDR3 DNA sequence: TGTGCCAGTAGTGCAAGACAGAGCTCCTACGAGCAGTACTTC. Encoded protein: CASSARQSSYEQYF.

The chain couples TRBV13 to TRBJ1-4; D not certain. CDR3 size: 12 residues. Trimming cost V 5 bases and J 7 bases, with 8 bases left between them. The V gene's germline CDR1 is PRHDT and CDR2 FYEKMQ (reference sequence). CDR3 coding DNA: TGTGCCAGCAGCGCAGAGGGTGAAAAACTGTTTTTT. It encodes CASSAEGEKLFF.

The chain joins TRBV11-3 to TRBJ1-1, with D possibly matching TRBD1 (6 bases). The length of the CDR3 is 15 residues. The V and J ends lost 1 base and 1 base respectively, with 10 bases between them. CDR1 SGHNT and CDR2 YENEEA come from the germline V gene. CDR3 sequence reads: CASSLAGTTNTEAFF. CDR3 nucleotide sequence: TGTGCCAGCAGCTTAGCCGGGACAACGAACACTGAAGCTTTCTTT.

The gene calls are TRBV7-2 and TRBJ2-5; unclear D gene. Germline V CDR1 and CDR2: SGHTA, FQGNSA. Trimming shortened V by 1 base and J by 1 base, and 7 bases separated the two germline ends. This CDR3 contains 14 residues. Here the CDR3 DNA reads TGTGCCAGCAGCTTAGGTGCAGTCCAAGAGACCCAGTACTTC. Encoded protein: CASSLGAVQETQYF.

This rearrangement joins TRBV4-1 to TRBJ2-5, with 11 bases that match TRBD2. The ends lost 0 bases at V and 3 bases at J; junction bases unmatched: 6. The CDR3 is 17 residues long. Germline CDR1 reads MGHRA; CDR2 reads YSYEKL. The CDR3 spells CASSQEASGGTEETQYF. The CDR3 coding sequence is TGCGCCAGCAGCCAAGAGGCTAGCGGGGGGACAGAAGAGACCCAGTACTTC.

The chain links TRBV5-6 to TRBJ1-3; 7 positions match TRBD1. V gave up 0 bases and J gave up 1 base; unmatched junction bases: 4. Germline V gene data show CDR1 as SGHDT and CDR2 as YYEEEE. This CDR3 is built from 16 residues. In nucleotides, the CDR3 is TGTGCCAGCAGCTTGGGGCCAGGGGGTTCTGGAAACACCATATATTTT. Translated, it gives CASSLGPGGSGNTIYF.

V and J are TRBV5-1 and TRBJ1-1; TRBD1 matches 9 bases. V lost 4 bases and J lost 3; bases outside the gene matches: 7. This CDR3 is built from 15 residues. CDR1 is SGHRS, CDR2 YFSETQ, per germline. This CDR3 reads CASSREGQGYTEAFF. The CDR3 bases are TGCGCCAGCAGCCGAGAGGGACAGGGATACACTGAAGCTTTCTTT.

The V call is TRBV15, the J call TRBJ1-5; 9 positions agree with TRBD1. Trimming took 5 bases from V and 1 from J; bases not matched to a gene: 9. The CDR3 contains 17 residues. CDR1 and CDR2 (germline): LNHNV, YYDKDF (reference sequence). The CDR3 protein is CATSRTKGTGSNQPQHF. The DNA for the CDR3 is TGTGCCACCAGCCGAACAAAGGGGACAGGGAGCAATCAGCCCCAGCATTTT.

This chain links TRBV5-1 with TRBJ1-1; no clear D. This CDR3 has 13 residues. The ends were cut back, 0 bases at V and 4 bases at J, with 7 bases in the middle. Germline CDR1 SGHRS, CDR2 YFSETQ. CDR3 sequence reads: CASSLAPSTEAFF. The CDR3, as DNA: TGCGCCAGCAGCTTGGCCCCGAGCACTGAAGCTTTCTTT.

The V call is TRBV9, the J call TRBJ2-7; TRBD2 is a possible D gene (7 bases). The CDR3 spans 15 residues. Germline V gene sequence: CDR1 SGDLS, CDR2 YYNGEE. Trimming left V 0 bases short and J 5 bases short, with 15 bases between. In DNA, the CDR3 is TGTGCCAGCAGCGTAGAGCGCGGGGGCTGGGACGAGCAGTACTTC. Amino acids: CASSVERGGWDEQYF.

V and J are TRBV19 and TRBJ1-1; 7 positions match TRBD1. The CDR3 is made up of 12 amino acids. Germline V gene lookup returns CDR1 LNHDA and CDR2 SQIVND (reference sequence). V gave up 11 bases and J gave up 1 base; unmatched junction bases: 4. The CDR3 here is CAVRQGNTEAFF. CDR3 nucleotides: TGTGCCGTAAGACAGGGGAACACTGAAGCTTTCTTT.

This chain joins TRBV9 and TRBJ1-2; TRBD1 might be the D (6 bases). CDR1 SGDLS and CDR2 YYNGEE come from the germline V gene. The CDR3 spans 15 residues. V gave up 1 base and J gave up 6 bases, with 16 bases separating them. CDR3 DNA sequence: TGTGCCAGCAGCGTAATACAGGGAATGGGGAATGGCTACACCTTC. Amino acid sequence: CASSVIQGMGNGYTF. The variable domain in full, completed from reference TRBV9 and TRBJ1-2, reads DSGVTQTPKHLITATGQRVTLRCSPRSGDLSVYWYQQSLDQGLQFLIQYYNGEERAKGNILERFSAQQFPDLHSELNLSSLELGDSALYFCASSVIQGMGNGYTFGSGTRLTVV.

The chain recombines TRBV6-5 with TRBJ1-4, with 7 bases matching TRBD1. The V gene's germline CDR1 is MNHEY and CDR2 SVGAGI. V was pared by 5 bases and J by 3 bases, with 6 bases of the junction left unmatched. The CDR3 contains 15 residues. The CDR3 region is CASSTPGTANEKLFF. The CDR3 DNA sequence: TGTGCCAGCAGTACCCCGGGGACAGCTAATGAAAAACTGTTTTTT.

The J gene is TRBJ2-7, the V gene TRBV7-8; perhaps TRBD2 as D (5 bases). There are 14 residues in the CDR3. CDR1 and CDR2 from the germline V gene are SGHVS and FQNEAQ. Trimming removed 4 bases from V and 3 bases from J, with 13 bases in between. CDR3 in DNA: TGTGCCAGCAGCTCCGCCCTCGGGGACTACGAGCAGTACTTC. Its translation: CASSSALGDYEQYF.

The rearrangement uses TRBV7-9 and TRBJ1-2, with 11 positions matching TRBD1. Germline V CDR1 and CDR2: SEHNR, FQNEAQ (reference sequence). The J segment lost 3 bases and the V segment lost 1 base, leaving 4 bases of the junction unmatched. This CDR3 is built from 16 residues. The CDR3 here is CASSLEKGQGDYGYTF. The CDR3 DNA is TGTGCCAGCAGCTTAGAAAAGGGACAGGGGGACTATGGCTACACCTTC.

The sample holds one count of this clone. The chain employs TRBV5-4 and TRBJ2-3, with a weak D call TRBD2 (5 bases). Germline assignment: CDR1 SGHNT and CDR2 YYREEE (reference sequence). Trimming removed 1 base at V and 4 bases at J, with 10 bases between. This CDR3 has 14 residues. The CDR3 region has the DNA TGTGCCAGCAGCTTGAGGGTCGGGGCAGATACGCAGTATTTT. Encoded protein: CASSLRVGADTQYF.